This T cell receptor (beta chain) was found in a study of blood T cell repertoires in COVID-19. Original methodology: Nucleated cell number was recorded as an estimate derived from reference gene primer amplification. Produced via immunoSEQ multiplex PCR; TCRdb's table is partial and in-frame only. V, J and clone size reflect that table, while D and trimming were determined from the DNA. The sample lists 150,000 or so clones, about 89% occurring once. Germline CDR1 is SGHTA and CDR2 is FQGNSA. With 7 bases removed from V and 7 bases from J, the gap between germline ends came to 15 bases. CDR3 length: 13 residues.

The J gene is TRBJ2-3, the V gene TRBV7-2; TRBD2 is a possible D gene (5 bases). The receptor was derived from a man aged 45-65 years with acute or convalescent COVID-19. Sequencing input: peripheral blood. The chain's CDR3 is CASNKGVDNTQYF. The CDR3 region has the DNA TGTGCCAGCAATAAGGGAGTTGATAATACGCAGTATTTT.